This T cell receptor (beta chain) was captured in a study of regulatory T cells in long-lasting Graves disease. Specified time point: persistent/refractory GD, antithyroid drugs over 5 years with positive TRAb. PBMCs provided the RNA from which the TCR library was made. In each case, Graves' disease was diagnosed per American Thyroid Association guidelines. Building the TCR beta libraries relied on iRepertoire HTBI primers, and CDR3 regions underwent Arm-PCR. As originally analysed: Overall, samples carried some 67 TRBV and 14 TRBJ segments. TCRdb fed the multiplex PCR reads into MiXCR, producing one record per CDR3 protein. The V and J calls reflect TCRdb's pipeline rather than the authors' work. The sample includes about 400,000 distinct CDR3 sequences, around 21% of them seen just once. Comment on this clonotype: A clone one base away is much larger, so this may be a read error.

The specimen was peripheral blood mononuclear cells (PBMCs), collected when the disease was refractory, from a patient treated with antithyroid drugs. This receptor was taken from a female donor with Graves disease.

For the CDR3, the DNA is TGTGCCGGCAGTTTGAAGGAGGGAACGGGTCAGCCCCAGCATTTT. Amino acid sequence: CAGSLKEGTGQPQHF. The rearrangement joins TRBV28 to TRBJ1-5; D is ambiguous. The CDR3 runs to 15 residues. CDR1 is MDHEN, CDR2 SYDVKM, per germline. The entire variable domain, with the rest obtained from reference TRBV28 and TRBJ1-5, is as follows: DVKVTQSSRYLVKRTGEKVFLECVQDMDHENMFWYRQDPGLGLRLIYFSYDVKMKEKGDIPEGYSVSREKKERFSLILESASTNQTSMYLCAGSLKEGTGQPQHFGDGTRLSIL.